The following is a TCR beta chain sequence with its context. Selection required adequate fresh-frozen tumor tissue plus more than two years' survival data. CDR3 length: 14 amino acids. Trimming pared 4 bases from V and 5 bases from J, leaving 12 bases between. CDR1 and CDR2 from the germline V gene are SGHKS and YYEKEE (reference sequence). This sample was included in a study of glioma-infiltrating T cells after dendritic cell vaccination. On the study more broadly: Patients had newly diagnosed or recurrent glioblastoma and received dendritic cell vaccines. Monocyte-derived dendritic cells, cultured 7 to 8 days with IL-4 and GM-CSF, were pulsed with autologous tumor lysate.

Primers: 60 V beta forward and 13 J beta reverse. Method: immunoSEQ multiplex PCR; TCRdb's copy keeps in-frame clones and lacks some. The repertoire holds tens of thousands of clones, with about 85% as singletons. Material: blood, obtained before dendritic cell vaccination. The TCR originated in a human donor with glioblastoma. The V and J genes are TRBV5-5 and TRBJ1-4; D perhaps matches TRBD1 (6 bases). DNA of the CDR3: TGTGCCAGCAGCCCCGGGACATTAAATGAAAAACTGTTTTTT. Translated: CASSPGTLNEKLFF.